This T cell receptor beta chain was recovered during a study of Graves' ophthalmopathy and Graves' hyperthyroidism. RNA transcripts provided the template for amplifying TCR beta CDR3 regions. An initial RT-PCR round employing HTBI primers preceded a second-round multiplex PCR. TCRdb reprocessed the multiplex PCR reads with MiXCR, giving one entry per CDR3 protein. The table includes 400,000 to 500,000 distinct CDR3 sequences, 20% to 25% detected once. Germline-derived CDR1 and CDR2 are MDHEN and SYDVKM. Between the trimmed V and J ends, which lost 6 bases and 3 bases, there was a span of 14 bases. CDR3 length: 15 amino acids. The hyperthyroidism patients had a new diagnosis of under 2 months' duration and were aged 18 to 65. Excluded: other autoimmune disease, uncontrolled infection, pregnancy or lactation.

This TCR came from a woman aged 18 to 35 with stable Graves' hyperthyroidism. The gene calls are TRBV28 and TRBJ2-2; D is possibly TRBD1 (6 bases). Sequences were obtained from peripheral blood. The CDR3 sequence: CASRPRGMDTGELFF. CDR3 sequence (DNA): TGTGCCAGCAGACCCAGGGGTATGGACACCGGGGAGCTGTTTTTT.